The following is a T cell receptor beta chain sequence with its context. This clone was seen a single time. It has no known antigen specificity. Base quality data are lacking; no much larger clone is found one base away. The sample originates from a study of cytomegalovirus exposure and HLA in healthy donors (dated by TCRdb to about 2017). A note on the overall study: An earlier analysis of around 600 of the donors reported 250 to 300 Gb of sequence data and 100 million to 140 million unique TCR beta sequences from around 200 million T cells. An early release that covered approximately 600 HLA-typed donors contained approximately 300 gigabases of sequencing data and about 84 million unique TCR sequences. Of the 300 to 400 genotyped donors, around 81% fell in the genetic ancestry cluster associated with self-reported Caucasian donors. The aim of the study was to test whether cataloging public T cell receptors could identify signatures of past pathogen exposure. The study used immunosequencing to profile the T cell repertoires of 666 subjects and linked those repertoires to cytomegalovirus serostatus. Besides the first cohort of 500 to 700 subjects, a separate validation cohort made up of 120 different subjects was used. High-throughput TCR immunosequencing, statistical association of individual TCRs with disease status, and machine learning were combined to predict cytomegalovirus infection status. A later analysis re-analyzed previously published TCR beta repertoires from 500 to 700 donors and added high-resolution HLA genotyping to study TCR occurrence patterns. Rather than drawing on any new phenotypic data, the later analysis identified candidate immune exposures from TCR beta sequences and the way those sequences occurred across donors. An earlier analysis of roughly 580 of the donors used high-throughput TCR beta sequencing to judge whether each TCR beta V gene segment behaved as functional or pseudogenic. Donor age, sex, ethnicity and CMV serostatus were compiled alongside the repertoire data. In a later genetic analysis, genome-wide SNP genotypes for 398 of the 666 donors were used, and that subset was treated as a discovery cohort. Every discovery cohort repertoire had been produced on one sequencing platform. HLA typing covered class I and class II loci at four-digit resolution. Typing coverage varied by locus: roughly 629-640 donors for A, B, C, DRB1 and DQB1; more than 500 for DQA1; more than 600 for DPA1; about 450 for DPB1. Four or five DR-DQ haplotypes were handled as single units for association and clustering because linkage in the cohort was strong. Among about 400 genotyped donors of the cohort, an average of about 240,000 unique TCR beta nucleotide sequences was sequenced per donor, of which about 19% were non-productive. General conclusions and limits of the study: An association between a missense DCLRE1C variant and V-gene and J-gene trimming of TCR beta chains was found in a later genetic analysis and replicated in an independent cohort. While some public TCRs were present in many individuals, most TCR sequences turned up only very rarely across donors. In an earlier analysis of approximately 590 of the donors, most TCR beta V segments were observed in productive rearrangements about 90% or about 30% of the time, broadly matching IMGT annotations. A later analysis reported that several top co-occurrence clusters appeared linked to parvovirus B19, influenza, CMV and Epstein-Barr virus. Some IMGT-functional V segments, including TRBV6-2 and TRBV6-3, could not be told apart with the 87-base-pair reads, so those segments were excluded. In a later genetic analysis, fewer N-insertions in productive TCRs were reported among donors in an Asian-associated ancestry cluster than the roughly 700-donor mean. In the study, about 150 TCR beta chains were listed as associated with cytomegalovirus. The sequencing pipeline was judged likely to have produced a cluster of highly shared sequence variants as a technical artifact. Because HLA typing was missing for some donors at each locus, association tests included only the typed subset. Because counts were too low, roughly 16 rarely observed V segments, including chromosome 9 orphons, were excluded from the earlier analysis of fewer than 650 of the donors. In a later analysis, TCR association rates were found to vary across HLA loci, with the most associated TCRs seen for DRB1 alleles and the fewest for HLA-C alleles. In a later analysis, HLA-associated TCR beta chains were found to be more clonally expanded and to have lower generation probabilities than equally common non-associated chains. In vitro tests confirmed that three of the cytomegalovirus-associated TCR beta chains recognize cytomegalovirus antigens. Presence/absence analyses assumed roughly uniform sequencing depth across donors, an assumption that may not hold. The classifier was reported to diagnose cytomegalovirus status with high specificity and sensitivity in both the original cohort and the validation cohort. The only immune exposure information available for the cohort was CMV serostatus. A later analysis associated 15,000 to 20,000 TCR beta sequences with specific HLA alleles at a false discovery rate of 0.05. In a later analysis, most CMV-associated TCR beta chains were found to appear HLA-restricted, with HLA associations seemingly driven largely by CMV exposure. Linkage disequilibrium might explain the correlated functional status among segregating V segments, but an unknown experimental factor could not be excluded. A further reported finding was that TCR beta sequences accurately predicted the HLA-A and HLA-B alleles for most subjects in the first cohort. It was suggested by the authors that the approach could potentially be generalized to other disease states and immunological phenotypes. In this cohort, only TCR beta chains were sequenced, and detectable features were limited by the absence of alpha or paired-chain data. When HLA alleles, especially DR and DQ, strongly co-occurred, TCR associations were difficult to assign to individual alleles.

Preparation of the library involved the immunoSEQ multiplex PCR assay. A mixture of 60 forward primers for TCR Vbeta segments and 13 reverse primers for TCR Jbeta segments was used in the multiplex PCR. A multiplex PCR assay on genomic DNA amplified the CDR3 region of rearranged TCR beta genes. On the Illumina HiSeq System, the amplified TCR beta libraries were sequenced as 87-base-pair reads. In the original analysis: In a later analysis, 80 million or so unique TCR beta chains were counted across the 500 to 700 repertoires, and around 11 million of these chains were shared by at least two donors. Raw reads were error-corrected and collapsed into unique sequences with a nearest-neighbor algorithm that merged closely related sequences to remove PCR and sequencing errors. CDR3 sequences were aligned to IMGT reference sequences to assign V, D and J gene segments. Each retained sequence needed at least a six-nucleotide match to both a V gene segment and a J gene segment. Rearrangements were called productive when the CDR3 lacked stop codons and stayed in frame with V and J; all others were non-productive. Following IMGT convention, CDR3 was defined as the stretch from the second conserved V-encoded cysteine to the conserved J-encoded phenylalanine. In an earlier analysis of just under 600 of the donors, sequences lacking an unambiguous match to a single V gene segment were excluded. An earlier analysis of 587 of the donors called V segments functional above 56.7% productive rearrangements and segregating when the between-donor standard deviation exceeded 5%. A statistical classification framework was developed to diagnose cytomegalovirus status using the catalog of TCR beta chain sequences. In a later analysis, V and J genes were assigned by comparing TCR nucleotide sequences against IMGT/GENE-DB human TR gene sequences. The TCRdist pipeline was used in a later analysis to assign CDR3 sequences and most-parsimonious VDJ recombination scenarios. A later analysis defined each TCR beta chain by its CDR3 amino acid sequence plus V-gene family, and excluded reads lacking a unique V-gene family. A later analysis removed 592 highly shared, low-generation-probability nucleotide sequences to deal with suspected cross-contamination and a sequencing artifact. For each public chain, a later analysis derived a clonal expansion index from normalized ranks of inferred template counts within each repertoire. A later analysis computed generation probabilities with a VDJ recombination model fitted to out-of-frame rearrangements, and checked the results against IGoR. A later analysis scored TCR-TCR, TCR-HLA and TCR-CMV co-occurrence with hypergeometric tests, applying a repertoire-size bias correction to TCR pairs. A later analysis estimated false discovery rates by permuting HLA or CMV assignments 20 times. In a later analysis, co-occurring TCRs were grouped with DBSCAN, and TCRdist sequence similarity was added when clustering was performed within HLA-allele-positive subsets. For co-occurrence clustering, repertoires with fewer than 30,000 or more than 120,000 public chains were excluded, along with a handful of repertoires with anomalous nucleotide sharing. TCRdb carries this immuneACCESS record with in-frame sequences only. Its versions omit some clonotypes, under half of them owing to an unresolved V gene in the studies checked, with the rest unexplained. D and trimming come from the DNA, and the V and J calls and clone size come from that table. The sample table contains about 130,000 clones; only one count was recorded for roughly 70% of them. The ten top clones hold 2.5% to 4% of the sample.

The cohort consisted of more than 650 healthy bone marrow donors. At the time of sampling, every cohort member was nominally healthy, though immune exposures that went unrecorded were likely present. The donor tested CMV seronegative, placing the donor among the 350 or so seronegative members of the cohort. Every donor gave a peripheral blood sample, and the peripheral blood mononuclear cells from that sample were used for TCR beta sequencing. The Qiagen DNeasy Blood Extraction Kit was used to extract genomic DNA from the blood cell samples. Looking up the germline V gene yields CDR1 MGHDK and CDR2 SYGVNS. The CDR3 covers 16 residues, taking in both the cysteine and the phenylalanine. Only the CDR3 part of the read is kept: 48 bases, read in frame from the first base. V is reduced by 3 bases and J by 4 bases, leaving a spacing of 16 bases between them.

The receptor's source is a man aged 35 to 55 in good health and CMV-seronegative. The rearranged chain carries TRBV25-1 and TRBJ1-5, and TRBD1 may be the D gene, going by 5 matching bases. The sequenced sample consisted of PBMCs. Here is the DNA: TGTGCCAGCAGTGATCTCCGGGGGGGGGAAAATCAGCCCCAGCATTTT. This sequence encodes CASSDLRGGENQPQHF.